A single TCR beta chain is shown here with its context. This receptor's antigen is unknown. Base qualities are missing; no much larger clone stands one base away. The sample is drawn from a study of blood T cell repertoires in COVID-19 (dated by TCRdb to 2019 to 2021). With regard to the full study: Collaborator samples came from the United States, Italy and Spain and covered acute and convalescent phases of COVID-19. Deeply sampled blood TCRbeta repertoires from subjects exposed to, actively infected with, or recovered from COVID-19 were included in the dataset. Where HLA class I and class II types were available, the types were taken from metadata supplied by the sample provider, not from assay-based typing. The repertoires were released in a freely available public database intended as a resource for research on the immune response to SARS-CoV-2. The prospective study material was composed of cDNA or gDNA derived from T cells, B-cell-depleted T cells, or PBMCs. The samples were drawn from the first 160 participants of the ongoing ImmuneRACE study and from 950 to 1,500 subjects provided by 6 global collaborators. Nearly every sample came with metadata listing a de-identified subject ID, COVID-19 status, age in years and sex.

Participants in the prospective study were aged roughly 18 to 100 years, lived in some 24 United States geographic areas, and enrolled through a virtual design. Cohort assignment in the prospective study relied on participant-reported clinical history from a screening survey and a study questionnaire. In the prospective study, whole blood, serum and a nasopharyngeal or oropharyngeal swab were collected from each participant by mobile phlebotomists. Over a 2-month period, participants in the prospective study had the option of providing additional blood draws and questionnaires. Blood samples from the prospective study were shipped frozen or at room temperature prior to DNA extraction. The immunoSEQ Assay, a bias-controlled multiplex PCR, was used to amplify TCRbeta CDR3 regions from genomic DNA. On the study's bioinformatics: The number of nucleated cells in each sample was estimated from the amplification of reference gene primers within the assay. Sequence reads were collapsed and filtered to measure the absolute abundance of every unique TCRbeta CDR3 rearrangement. For each sample, productive Simpson clonality was calculated by taking the square root of Simpson's diversity index across productive rearrangements. In TCRdb, the immuneACCESS table is reduced to in-frame sequences with V and J assigned. These tables do not hold every clone; where another copy was compared, an unresolved V gene accounts for under half, and the others remain unexplained. D and trimming come from the DNA, and the V and J calls and clone size come from that table. Present in this sample are approximately 250,000 clones, roughly four fifths of which were seen just once. Around 3.9% of the sample goes to the ten largest clones.

The germline V gene gives CDR1 as SNHLY and CDR2 as FYNNEI. The cysteine opens and the phenylalanine closes a CDR3 of 14 amino acids. The sequence is cut down to CDR3 DNA, 42 bases in frame from base 1. The V end loses 7 bases and the J end loses 0 bases, and a stretch of 10 bases separates them. Overall results and qualifications from the work: The amount of clinical and demographic metadata varied by source and participant and was provided uncurated.

This clonotype was obtained from a man between 25 and 39 years old with acute COVID-19. The sample consisted of PBMCs or T cells enriched from blood (not recorded which). The rearrangement joined TRBV2 to TRBJ1-3; the D gene lacks a confident call. Here is the DNA: TGTGCCAGCAAAGTACAGAGCTCTGGAAACACCATATATTTT. This encodes CASKVQSSGNTIYF.